The 8 T cell receptor beta chains reported below all come from one sample, sequenced in a study of T cells in localized non-small cell lung cancer. Produced via immunoSEQ multiplex PCR; TCRdb's table is partial and in-frame only. The sample includes 90,000 to 95,000 clones, just over 90% of them seen just once. The specimen comprised PBMCs, sampled before any cancer treatment. The receptors come from a woman aged 40 to 75 with stage II squamous cell lung carcinoma.

CDR3 nucleotides: TGTGCCAGCAGCTTGGCGGGGCGCACAGATACGCAGTATTTT. As protein: CASSLAGRTDTQYF. The genes are TRBV7-6 and TRBJ2-3; possibly TRBD2 for D (6 bases). Between the trimmed V and J ends, which lost 3 bases and 1 base, there was a span of 8 bases. Germline CDR1 SGHVS, CDR2 FNYEAQ. The CDR3 spans 14 residues. The whole variable domain, filled in from reference TRBV7-6 and TRBJ2-3, reads GAGVSQSPRYKVTKRGQDVALRCDPISGHVSLYWYRQALGQGPEFLTYFNYEAQQDKSGLPNDRFSAERPEGSISTLTIQRTEQRDSAMYRCASSLAGRTDTQYFGPGTRLTVL.

V is TRBV6-4 and J is TRBJ1-2; TRBD1 aligns across 8 bases. Losses at the gene ends were 0 bases for V and 5 bases for J; bases not matched to a gene: 5. Germline-derived CDR1 and CDR2 are MRHNA and SNTAGT. This CDR3 has 15 residues. CDR3 sequence (DNA): TGTGCCAGCAGTGACTCTGTTGGGACAGGATATGGCTACACCTTC. Amino acids: CASSDSVGTGYGYTF.

In nucleotides, the CDR3 is TGTGCCATCAGTGGGGTGGGGGACCGCACAGATACGCAGTATTTT. It encodes CAISGVGDRTDTQYF. The chain uses TRBV10-3 and TRBJ2-3; the D gene could be TRBD1 or TRBD2 (5 bases each). The V gene's germline CDR1 is ENHRY and CDR2 SYGVKD. The CDR3 runs to 15 residues. V was pared by 4 bases and J by 1 base, with 12 bases between.

The chain has TRBV10-3 and TRBJ1-2, with D unresolved. The V end was cut by 4 bases, the J end by 0 bases, with 18 bases between. The CDR3 spans 17 residues. Germline CDR1 reads ENHRY; CDR2 reads SYGVKD. DNA for the CDR3: TGTGCCATCAGTGTAGGCCTCCGGGAGACGGCTAACTATGGCTACACCTTC. It specifies CAISVGLRETANYGYTF.

V gene TRBV4-1 combines with J gene TRBJ2-2; D gene uncertain. The germline gives CDR1 MGHRA, CDR2 YSYEKL. Trimming removed 3 bases at V and 6 bases at J, with 8 bases between. CDR3 length equals 13 residues. For the CDR3, the DNA is TGCGCCAGCAGCCACCTATATGCCGGGGAGCTGTTTTTT. This encodes CASSHLYAGELFF.

This chain connects TRBV6-5 to TRBJ1-1; TRBD1 might be the D (6 bases). Trimming left V 7 bases short and J 7 bases short, with 16 bases between. This CDR3 spans 13 amino acids. Germline V CDR1 and CDR2: MNHEY, SVGAGI. The CDR3 region has the DNA TGTGCCAGCACTCCCTCTACAGGGCGTGAAGCTTTCTTT. This codes for CASTPSTGREAFF.

The chain joins TRBV15 to TRBJ2-1, with unresolved D. CDR3 length equals 14 residues. The germline V and J ends were trimmed by 0 bases and 14 bases, with 17 bases remaining between them. From germline, CDR1 is LNHNV and CDR2 YYDKDF (reference sequence). The CDR3 DNA sequence: TGTGCCACCAGCAGAGATCGAACTCCCCGGAAGGAGTTCTTC. Translated, it gives CATSRDRTPRKEFF.

The chain employs TRBV13 and TRBJ2-1; D may be TRBD1 (5 bases). The CDR3 is 15 amino acids. The V end was cut by 5 bases, the J end by 3 bases, with 14 bases between. Germline-derived CDR1 and CDR2 are PRHDT and FYEKMQ (reference sequence). The CDR3 DNA is TGTGCCAGCAGCCCCGGACACCCCAACTACAATGAGCAGTTCTTC. Residues: CASSPGHPNYNEQFF.